The rows below give T cell receptor beta chains drawn from one sample of a study of early T cells in non-severe SARS-CoV-2 infection. TCRdb re-called the 5' RACE reads with MiXCR, one entry per CDR3 protein. The sample consists of over 35,000 distinct CDR3 sequences, about 6.5% of them appearing once. The sample here was whole blood, taken at baseline. These receptors originate from an adult who was a healthcare worker with PCR-confirmed SARS-CoV-2 infection or an uninfected control (not recorded which). Each CDR3 is given with its conserved first and last residue. A D gene is named only where the DNA matches it firmly. Clone size is given for some rows only: seen once, a few or many times, or a class if the clone is expanded.

>TRBV6-6|TRBD1|15|TRBJ2-7|NA
CASSSGTGKVSEQYF
TGTGCCAGCAGTTCCGGGACAGGGAAAGTTTCGGAGCAGTACTTC
>TRBV2|NA|14|TRBJ2-5|few
CASSDVGEQETQYF
TGTGCCAGCAGTGACGTGGGGGAACAAGAGACCCAGTACTTC
>TRBV18|TRBD2|15|TRBJ2-1|NA
CASTLDGTKNNEQFF
TGTGCCAGCACCCTTGACGGGACTAAAAACAATGAGCAGTTCTTC
>TRBV12-3/TRBV12-4|NA|15|TRBJ2-7|many
CASSFPGVKSYEQYF
TGTGCCAGCAGTTTCCCAGGGGTGAAATCCTACGAGCAGTACTTC
>TRBV28|NA|14|TRBJ1-5|NA
CASTLTVGNQPQHF
TGTGCCAGCACCCTGACAGTTGGGAATCAGCCCCAGCATTTT
>TRBV18|NA|16|TRBJ2-3|many
CASSPLAAEGPDTQYF
TGTGCCAGCTCACCATTGGCGGCGGAGGGGCCAGATACGCAGTATTTT
>TRBV7-2|NA|13|TRBJ2-7|many
CASSLGDEYEQYF
TGTGCCAGCAGCTTAGGGGACGAATACGAGCAGTACTTC
>TRBV7-9|NA|13|TRBJ1-1|few
CASSLAQNTEAFF
TGTGCCAGCAGCTTAGCACAGAACACTGAAGCTTTCTTT
>TRBV21-1|NA|16|TRBJ2-6|many
CASTLPEATGANVLTF
TGTGCCAGCACCCTACCCGAGGCGACTGGGGCCAACGTCCTGACTTTC
>TRBV7-2|NA|14|TRBJ2-2|many
CASSSRGRTGELFF
TGTGCCAGCAGCTCCAGGGGACGCACCGGGGAGCTGTTTTTT
>TRBV20-1|TRBD2|15|TRBJ2-3|many
CSAPAGGGALDTQYF
TGCAGTGCGCCCGCCGGCGGGGGGGCTTTAGATACGCAGTATTTT
>TRBV5-6|NA|14|TRBJ2-4|few
CASSWQLAKNIQYF
TGTGCCAGCAGCTGGCAACTAGCCAAAAACATTCAGTACTTC
>TRBV4-3|NA|13|TRBJ1-1|many
CASSPLGNTEAFF
TGCGCCAGCAGCCCCCTGGGTAACACTGAAGCTTTCTTT
>TRBV24-1|NA|13|TRBJ1-2|NA
CATRSQDTYGYTF
TGTGCCACCAGGTCACAGGATACATATGGCTACACCTTC
>TRBV18|NA|13|TRBJ2-3|few
CASSPPITDTQYF
TGTGCCAGCTCACCACCGATCACAGATACGCAGTATTTT
>TRBV5-6|NA|13|TRBJ2-7|many
CASREAGTYEQYF
TGTGCCAGCAGGGAGGCAGGGACCTACGAGCAGTACTTC
>TRBV6-5|NA|13|TRBJ2-5|many
CASSNRVQETQYF
TGTGCCAGCAGCAACAGGGTCCAAGAGACCCAGTACTTC
>TRBV7-9|NA|13|TRBJ2-7|few
CASSSPRTYEQYF
TGTGCCAGCAGCTCCCCCCGGACCTACGAGCAGTACTTC
>TRBV6-5|NA|13|TRBJ1-1|NA
CASSRQEYNFAFF
TGTGCCAGCAGCAGACAGGAGTACAATTTCGCTTTCTTT
>TRBV19|TRBD1|15|TRBJ1-5|many
CASTLDRGGNQPQHF
TGTGCCAGTACCTTGGACAGGGGGGGCAATCAGCCCCAGCATTTT
>TRBV28|TRBD1|17|TRBJ1-6|NA
CASGTGGADVIHSPLHF
TGTGCCAGCGGGACAGGGGGCGCCGACGTCATCCATTCACCCCTCCACTTT
>TRBV12-3/TRBV12-4|TRBD1|16|TRBJ1-4|NA
CASSLTYRGAGEKLFF
TGTGCCAGCAGTTTAACATACAGGGGGGCAGGGGAAAAACTGTTTTTT
>TRBV18|TRBD1|14|TRBJ2-7|many
CASLPGTGGHEQYF
TGTGCCAGCTTGCCCGGGACAGGGGGCCACGAGCAGTACTTC
>TRBV3-1|TRBD1|17|TRBJ2-1|many
CASSQVGGTGSYNEQFF
TGTGCCAGCAGCCAAGTGGGCGGGACAGGGTCCTACAATGAGCAGTTCTTC
>TRBV20-1|TRBD2|12|TRBJ2-1|NA
CSAPGLGIEQFF
TGCAGTGCGCCCGGACTAGGGATTGAGCAGTTCTTC
>TRBV3-1|TRBD2|14|TRBJ2-7|few
CASSRTSGSYEQYF
TGTGCCAGCAGCCGGACTAGCGGGAGCTACGAGCAGTACTTC